The next 17 T cell receptor beta chains were all read from a single sample in a study of response to subunit inactivated influenza vaccine. In TCRdb, the RT-PCR reads were re-called with MiXCR into one record per CDR3 protein. The sample shows about half a million distinct CDR3 sequences, 11% of them seen only once. Sequenced material: PBMCs from blood, taken roughly 47 days after vaccination. The receptors shown here come from a man aged 45-60 years who received an inactivated influenza vaccine.

This chain links TRBV7-2 with TRBJ1-1; TRBD1 agrees at 9 bases. Looked up from germline, CDR1 is SGHTA and CDR2 is FQGNSA. This CDR3 comprises 16 residues. V lost 4 bases and J lost 2; bases outside the gene matches: 8. The CDR3 protein is CASSWPQGAGNTEAFF. Here the CDR3 DNA reads TGTGCCAGCAGCTGGCCACAGGGGGCCGGAAACACTGAAGCTTTCTTT.

This clonotype has a handful of counts. Here the CDR3 DNA reads TGCGCCAGCAGCCAAGATTTGGACTACAATGAGCAGTTCTTC. Translating gives CASSQDLDYNEQFF. The gene calls are TRBV4-3 and TRBJ2-1; D is uncertain. From germline, CDR1 is LGHNA and CDR2 YSLEER. The CDR3 length is 14 residues. V lost 0 bases to trimming and J lost 3 bases, with 6 bases between them.

This clonotype was recorded a few times. This chain connects TRBV19 to TRBJ1-2; no clear D gene. V gave up 5 bases and J gave up 0 bases, with 13 bases separating them. Per germline, CDR1 LNHDA and CDR2 SQIVND (reference sequence). This CDR3 has 15 amino acids. The CDR3 DNA sequence: TGTGCCAGTAGTCAGCAGACAAAGGCTAACTATGGCTACACCTTC. This encodes CASSQQTKANYGYTF.

In this sample, this clonotype turned up many times. In DNA, the CDR3 is TGTGCCAGCAGTTACCCCCTAGCGGGAGTAGAGACCCAGTACTTC. Translating gives CASSYPLAGVETQYF. The rearrangement uses TRBV6-5 and TRBJ2-5; 10 positions match TRBD2. Germline values: CDR1 MNHEY, CDR2 SVGAGI. The CDR3 runs to 15 residues. J lost 4 bases, V lost 2 bases, and 4 bases had no gene match.

The V call is TRBV7-9, the J call TRBJ2-5; D possibly uses TRBD1 or TRBD2 (6 bases each). Germline CDR1 and CDR2: SEHNR and FQNEAQ (reference sequence). Trimming took off 1 base at V and 5 bases at J, with 11 bases between the two ends. This CDR3 region has 14 residues. The CDR3 is CASSLVQGRETQYF. CDR3 DNA sequence: TGTGCCAGCAGCTTAGTTCAGGGGAGGGAGACCCAGTACTTC.

The rearrangement joins TRBV7-2 to TRBJ1-5; D is undetermined. This CDR3 comprises 14 residues. Trimming cost V 3 bases and J 6 bases, with 12 bases left between them. The germline V gene has CDR1 SGHTA and CDR2 FQGNSA. CDR3 sequence reads: CASSFQETIQPQHF. As DNA, the CDR3 is TGTGCCAGCAGCTTTCAGGAGACTATTCAGCCCCAGCATTTT. Based on the CDR3 plus reference TRBV7-2 and TRBJ1-5, the full variable domain is GAGVSQSPSNKVTEKGKDVELRCDPISGHTALYWYRQSLGQGLEFLIYFQGNSAPDKSGLPSDRFSAERTGGSVSTLTIQRTQQEDSAVYLCASSFQETIQPQHFGDGTRLSIL.

The sample holds a few counts of this clonotype. The CDR3 sequence is CAISGRESSAQHF. The CDR3 DNA sequence: TGTGCCATCAGCGGCAGGGAATCCTCGGCCCAGCATTTT. The chain combines TRBV10-3 with TRBJ1-5, with TRBD1 as a possible D gene (5 bases). CDR1 and CDR2 from the germline V gene are ENHRY and SYGVKD. The ends were cut back, 6 bases at V and 11 bases at J, with 17 bases in the middle. The length of the CDR3 is 13 residues.

This clonotype has a count of ten or more. This sequence joins TRBV27 and TRBJ2-2; 11 nucleotides match TRBD1. Per the germline V gene, CDR1 is MNHEY and CDR2 is SMNVEV (reference sequence). CDR3 length: 16 residues. The V gene end was trimmed by 5 bases and the J gene end by 7 bases; junction bases not matched to a gene: 9. The CDR3 DNA reads TGTGCCAGCAGTGGCGCCGGGACAGGGGGTATCGGGGAGCTGTTTTTT. Translation gives CASSGAGTGGIGELFF.

The chain combines TRBV10-3 with TRBJ2-7; D perhaps matches TRBD2 (6 bases). V gave up 6 bases and J gave up 6 bases, with 12 bases separating them. Germline loops: CDR1 ENHRY, CDR2 SYGVKD. This CDR3 region has 12 residues. CDR3: CAIRGTQGEQYF. DNA of the CDR3: TGTGCCATCAGGGGGACTCAAGGCGAGCAGTACTTC.

This clonotype turned up a few times. The chain carries TRBV12-3 or TRBV12-4 and TRBJ2-1; no definite D call. Trimming removed 7 bases from V and 8 bases from J, with 15 bases in between. This CDR3 is 13 amino acids long. CDR3 nucleotides: TGTGCCAGCATCCTCTTTTCGACCGATGAGCAGTTCTTC. This sequence encodes CASILFSTDEQFF.

The V call is TRBV6-2 or TRBV6-3, the J call TRBJ2-5; perhaps TRBD1 as D (5 bases). The CDR3 covers 12 residues. Germline loops: CDR1 MNHEY, CDR2 SVGEGT. The V end was cut by 5 bases, the J end by 4 bases, with 8 bases between. The CDR3 nucleotides read TGTGCCAGCAGTCCCCAGGGAGAGACCCAGTACTTC. Its translation is CASSPQGETQYF.

The chain recombines TRBV5-1 with TRBJ2-5; a possible D gene is TRBD1 (7 bases). Germline CDR1 is SGHRS and CDR2 is YFSETQ. This CDR3 has 15 residues. V was shortened by 1 base and J by 4 bases, with 14 bases between the two germline ends. The CDR3 is CASSLSQGGSETQYF. CDR3 in DNA: TGCGCCAGCAGCTTGAGTCAGGGGGGCTCAGAGACCCAGTACTTC.

This clonotype was observed a handful of times. The V gene is TRBV7-9, the J gene TRBJ2-5; 7 bases align to TRBD2. This CDR3 is 14 amino acids long. V shed 5 bases and J 3 bases; nucleotides not matched to a gene: 6. Germline-derived CDR1 and CDR2 are SEHNR and FQNEAQ (reference sequence). The CDR3 protein is CASSPSSGEETQYF. CDR3 DNA: TGTGCCAGCAGCCCTTCTAGCGGCGAAGAGACCCAGTACTTC.

CDR3 sequence (DNA): TGCAGTGCTAGTCGGGAGTGGGTAGAGTTCTTC. Protein product: CSASREWVEFF. The V call is TRBV20-1, the J call TRBJ2-1, with a possible D match to TRBD2 (6 bases). This CDR3 region has 11 residues. The V and J ends lost 3 bases and 14 bases respectively, with 14 bases between them. Looked up from germline, CDR1 is DFQATT and CDR2 is SNEGSKA (reference sequence).

This clonotype was seen more than once but under ten times. The chain carries TRBV20-1 and TRBJ2-5, with D possibly being TRBD2 (6 bases). Deletions cut 0 bases from V and 4 bases from J, with 15 bases between. CDR3 size: 15 residues. CDR1 is DFQATT, CDR2 SNEGSKA, per germline (reference sequence). CDR3 protein: CSARDEGRTGETQYF. CDR3 DNA: TGCAGTGCTAGAGACGAAGGGAGGACGGGAGAGACCCAGTACTTC.

This clonotype has ten or more counts. The chain carries TRBV12-3 or TRBV12-4 and TRBJ1-5; 7 bases match TRBD1. V dropped 6 bases and J dropped 2; count of bases not matched to a gene: 7. The length of the CDR3 is 15 residues. CDR3 bases: TGTGCCAGCAGCATACTCGGACAGGGCAATCAGCCCCAGCATTTT. This encodes CASSILGQGNQPQHF.

This clonotype was counted at least ten times. The rearrangement uses TRBV28 and TRBJ2-2; D ambiguous. The CDR3 is 16 amino acids. V lost 7 bases and J 0 bases, leaving 15 bases between the germline ends. Germline V CDR1 and CDR2: MDHEN, SYDVKM. In DNA, the CDR3 is TGTGCCAGCACCCCCATCGGGCGATCGAACACCGGGGAGCTGTTTTTT. Protein: CASTPIGRSNTGELFF.